This TCR beta chain was retrieved from a study of cytomegalovirus exposure and HLA in healthy donors. Notes on this clone: Its antigen is as yet unknown.

Broader study findings: Specificity of three CMV-associated chains for CMV antigens was verified in vitro. One variant, a missense change in DCLRE1C, was linked in a later analysis to TCR beta V- and J-gene trimming. Sequencing depth across donors, presence/absence analyses assumed, was roughly uniform.

Amplification used 60 Vbeta primers and 13 Jbeta primers. Original processing notes: As a later analysis found, there were 80 million or so unique TCR beta chains, of which roughly 11 million were shared. Repertoires were generated with immunoSEQ multiplex PCR, while TCRdb's copy carries only in-frame clones and drops some. Clone size and the V and J calls come from that table; the DNA yielded D and trimming. The profile covers approximately 90,000 clones, with around three quarters appearing a single time and roughly 1.5% taken by the ten largest. With 0 bases clipped from V and 5 bases from J, the junction kept 7 bases outside the gene matches. CDR1 and CDR2 (germline): SGHNT, YYREEE (reference sequence). This CDR3 comprises 16 residues.

The clonotype was recovered from a male donor in good health and CMV-seronegative. The specimen sequenced was PBMCs. The rearrangement joins TRBV5-4 to TRBJ1-5; the match to TRBD1 covers 8 bases. CDR3 sequence (DNA): TGTGCCAGCAGCTTGGAAGACAGGGGCTGGTATCAGCCCCAGCATTTT. The encoded protein is CASSLEDRGWYQPQHF.